This TCR beta chain comes out of a study of T cell repertoires in cytomegalovirus infection. This clonotype was seen more than once but under ten times. What it binds is not known. The CDR3 extends over 15 amino acids. Germline CDR1 and CDR2: SNHLY and FYNNEI. Trimming pared 3 bases from V and 1 base from J, leaving 10 bases between. MiXCR, applied by TCRdb to the reads, yields one record per CDR3 protein. This table has around 900,000 distinct CDR3 sequences, 31% appearing once. The sequence came from a human donor in good health (CMV status not recorded). Some clones in this sample may be carry-over from other donors' samples. The genes are TRBV2 and TRBJ1-5; no reliable D call. The source material was cultured CD8+ T cells from PBMCs, sampled from culture after CMV antigen stimulation. DNA for the CDR3: TGTGCCAGCAGTGATTCGTCGAGCAGCAATCAGCCCCAGCATTTT. Translation: CASSDSSSSNQPQHF.